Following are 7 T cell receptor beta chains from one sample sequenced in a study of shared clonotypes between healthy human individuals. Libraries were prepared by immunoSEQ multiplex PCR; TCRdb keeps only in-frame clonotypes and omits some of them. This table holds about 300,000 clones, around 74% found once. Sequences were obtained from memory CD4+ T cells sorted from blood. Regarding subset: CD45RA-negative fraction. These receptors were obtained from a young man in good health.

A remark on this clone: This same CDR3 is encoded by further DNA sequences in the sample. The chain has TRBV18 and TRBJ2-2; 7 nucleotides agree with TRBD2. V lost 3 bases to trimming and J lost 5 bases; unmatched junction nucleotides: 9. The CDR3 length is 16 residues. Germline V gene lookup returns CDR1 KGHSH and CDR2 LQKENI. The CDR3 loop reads CASSPFGLGSTGELFF. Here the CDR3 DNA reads TGTGCCAGCTCACCGTTTGGACTAGGCTCTACCGGGGAGCTGTTTTTT.

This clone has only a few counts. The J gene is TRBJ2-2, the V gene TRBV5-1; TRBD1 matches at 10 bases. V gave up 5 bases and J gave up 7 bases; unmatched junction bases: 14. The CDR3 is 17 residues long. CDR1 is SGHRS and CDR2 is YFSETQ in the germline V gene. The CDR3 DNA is TGCGCCAGCAGGACCACCCGGGGGACAGGGGACGACGGGGAGCTGTTTTTT. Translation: CASRTTRGTGDDGELFF.

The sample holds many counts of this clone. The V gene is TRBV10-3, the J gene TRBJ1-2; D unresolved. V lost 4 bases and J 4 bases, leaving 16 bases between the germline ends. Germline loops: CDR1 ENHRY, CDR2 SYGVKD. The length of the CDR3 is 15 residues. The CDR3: CAISGRTDGGYGYTF. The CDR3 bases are TGTGCCATCAGTGGAAGAACGGACGGTGGCTATGGCTACACCTTC.

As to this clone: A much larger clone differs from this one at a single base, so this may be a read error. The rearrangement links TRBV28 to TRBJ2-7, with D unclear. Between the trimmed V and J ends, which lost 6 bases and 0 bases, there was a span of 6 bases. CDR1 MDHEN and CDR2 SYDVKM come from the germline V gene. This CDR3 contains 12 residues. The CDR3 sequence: CASSSNSYEQYF. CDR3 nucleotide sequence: TGTGCCAGCAGCTCCAACTCCTACGAGCAGTACTTC.

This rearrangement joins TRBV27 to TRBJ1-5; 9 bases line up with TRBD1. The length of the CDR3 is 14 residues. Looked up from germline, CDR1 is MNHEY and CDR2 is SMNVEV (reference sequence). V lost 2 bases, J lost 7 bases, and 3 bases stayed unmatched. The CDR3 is CASSLDDRGQPQHF. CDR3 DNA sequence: TGTGCCAGCAGTTTAGACGACAGGGGGCAGCCCCAGCATTTT.

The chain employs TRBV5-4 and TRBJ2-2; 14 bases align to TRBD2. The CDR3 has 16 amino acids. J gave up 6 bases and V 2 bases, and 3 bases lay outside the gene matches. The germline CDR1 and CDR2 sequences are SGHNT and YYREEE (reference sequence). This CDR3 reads CASSFGLAGGSGELFF. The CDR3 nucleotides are TGTGCCAGCAGCTTTGGACTAGCGGGAGGCTCCGGGGAGCTGTTTTTT.

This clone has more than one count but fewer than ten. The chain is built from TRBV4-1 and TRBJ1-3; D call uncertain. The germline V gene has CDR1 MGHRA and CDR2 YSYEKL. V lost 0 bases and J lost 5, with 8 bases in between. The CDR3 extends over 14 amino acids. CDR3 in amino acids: CASSQELWRNTIYF. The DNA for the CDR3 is TGCGCCAGCAGCCAAGAGTTATGGAGAAACACCATATATTTT.